The rows below give T cell receptor beta chains drawn from one sample of a study of cytomegalovirus exposure and HLA in healthy donors. Measured with immunoSEQ multiplex PCR; TCRdb has only the in-frame clones, and not every one. The data show 90,000 to 110,000 clones, with 76% seen just once and around 8.8% held by the top ten. The sequencing input was PBMCs. Receptors were obtained from a man aged 40-49 years in good health and CMV-seropositive. Each CDR3 is given with its conserved first and last residue. A D gene is named only where the DNA matches it firmly. Clone size is not always given. Where it is, it says once, few, many or a class for expanded clones.

d_call	v_call	cdr3_length	j_call	clone_size	cdr3_nt	cdr3_aa
TRBD2	TRBV4-2	17	TRBJ2-1	NA	TGTGCCAGCAGCCAACCGGGACTAGCGGGCGGATACAATGAGCAGTTCTTC	CASSQPGLAGGYNEQFF
NA	TRBV14	16	TRBJ2-6	NA	TGTGCCAGCAGCCAAGATAGGTTATCTGGGGCCAACGGCCTGACTTTC	CASSQDRLSGANGLTF
TRBD1	TRBV7-3	15	TRBJ1-6	NA	TGTGCCAGCAGCCCATCGGGACAGGGTGGCTCACCCCTCCACTTT	CASSPSGQGGSPLHF
TRBD2	TRBV11-3	15	TRBJ2-2	NA	TGTGCCAGCACCGTGGGGGGGTCCAAGTCCGGGGAGCTGTTTTTT	CASTVGGSKSGELFF
NA	TRBV2	11	TRBJ2-7	NA	TGTGCCAGCAGTCGAAACTACGAGCAGTACTTC	CASSRNYEQYF
NA	TRBV5-6	17	TRBJ2-7	NA	TGTGCCAGCAGCACATTTGGAGGCGGAGAACCTTCATACGAGCAGTACTTC	CASSTFGGGEPSYEQYF
NA	TRBV6-1	14	TRBJ2-3	NA	TGTGCCAATCACGACACTAGTATCACAGATACGCAGTATTTT	CANHDTSITDTQYF
NA	TRBV19	19	TRBJ1-5	NA	TGTGCCAGTAGTATAGATGGGGGGTTGGTCTTCTCTAGCAATCAGCCCCAGCATTTT	CASSIDGGLVFSSNQPQHF
TRBD1	TRBV7-2	15	TRBJ2-4	NA	TGTGCCAGCAGCAGGGACAGGTTAGCCAAAAACAGTCAGTACTTC	CASSRDRLAKNSQYF
NA	TRBV28	16	TRBJ1-3	NA	TGTGCCAGCAGCCCTCCCACAGGGTTCTCTGGAAACACCATATATTTT	CASSPPTGFSGNTIYF
NA	TRBV2	14	TRBJ2-2	NA	TGTGCCAGCTTACAGGGCGTGAACACCGGGGAGCTGTTTTTT	CASLQGVNTGELFF
TRBD2	TRBV4-1	14	TRBJ2-3	NA	TGCGCCAGCAGCCTGGGACTAGCGGGAGATACGCAGTATTTT	CASSLGLAGDTQYF
NA	TRBV5-1	21	TRBJ2-1	NA	TGCGCCAGCAGCTTTCTTTACCCCTCTCCTCTAGCGGACAGCTCCTACAATGAGCAGTTCTTC	CASSFLYPSPLADSSYNEQFF
TRBD1	TRBV2	13	TRBJ1-1	NA	TGTGCCAGCAGTCCTATCGGACAGGTAAAAGCTTTCTTT	CASSPIGQVKAFF
TRBD1	TRBV2	12	TRBJ1-1	NA	TGTGCCAGCGACAGGGATCGGACTGAAGCTTTCTTT	CASDRDRTEAFF
NA	TRBV18	13	TRBJ1-2	NA	TGTGCCAGCTCACCAGCAGCTAACTATGGCTACACCTTC	CASSPAANYGYTF
NA	TRBV30	15	TRBJ1-1	NA	TGTGCCTGGAGTGTACTTGGGCGTCCGAACACTGAAGCTTTCTTT	CAWSVLGRPNTEAFF
TRBD1	TRBV5-1	15	TRBJ1-2	NA	TGCGCCAGCAGCTTGGAGCAGGGGGCGGACTATGGCTACACCTTC	CASSLEQGADYGYTF
NA	TRBV5-1	15	TRBJ2-5	NA	TGCGCCAGCAGCTTGAGTGGGGCACAGCAAGAGACCCAGTACTTC	CASSLSGAQQETQYF
NA	TRBV7-9	15	TRBJ2-2	NA	TGTTCCAGCAGCTTGAGCCTAGCTCCCACCGGGGAGCTGTTTTTT	CSSSLSLAPTGELFF
NA	TRBV2	15	TRBJ1-4	few	TGTGCCAGCAGTCGACAGCTTGCAACTAATGAAAAACTGTTTTTT	CASSRQLATNEKLFF
NA	TRBV28	19	TRBJ1-2	NA	TGTGCCAGCACCTCCCCGTCTCCGGGACAAGAGATGCCTAACTATGGCTACACCTTC	CASTSPSPGQEMPNYGYTF
TRBD1	TRBV9	16	TRBJ2-1	once	TGTGCCAGCAGCGTACTCGGGCAGGGGGCATACAATGAGCAGTTCTTC	CASSVLGQGAYNEQFF
TRBD1	TRBV7-2	17	TRBJ1-2	NA	TGTGCCAGCAGCTACTACAATCCAGGACAGGGGGCAGGTGGCTACACCTTC	CASSYYNPGQGAGGYTF
TRBD2	TRBV28	15	TRBJ2-3	NA	TGTGCCAGCAGTACTAGCGGGGGGAGGACAGATACGCAGTATTTT	CASSTSGGRTDTQYF
TRBD1	TRBV7-9	13	TRBJ2-7	NA	TGTGCCAGCAGCTTATTAGGGGGCCACGAGCAGTACTTC	CASSLLGGHEQYF
NA	TRBV30	13	TRBJ1-6	NA	TGTGCCTGGGGACAAGACGATAATTCACCCCTCCACTTT	CAWGQDDNSPLHF